Shown below are 2 T cell receptor beta chains from a single sample sequenced in a study of T cells after yellow fever vaccination. TCRdb fed the 5' RACE reads into MiXCR, producing one record per CDR3 protein. The sample holds approximately 600,000 distinct CDR3 sequences, 9% to 15% seen once. Source: PBMCs, taken on the day of the yellow fever booster vaccination. These receptors all come from a young man who received the YFV17D yellow fever vaccine.

This clonotype appeared a few times. V and J are TRBV7-6 and TRBJ2-7; D uncertain. CDR1 and CDR2 from the germline V gene are SGHVS and FNYEAQ. CDR3 length: 14 amino acids. The V end was cut by 1 base, the J end by 0 bases, with 7 bases between. In DNA form, the CDR3 reads TGTGCCAGCAGCTTAGACGGCCACTCCTACGAGCAGTACTTC. Residues: CASSLDGHSYEQYF.

This clonotype came up a few times. V usage is TRBV20-1 and J usage is TRBJ2-1; D is undetermined. CDR1 and CDR2 (germline): DFQATT, SNEGSKA (reference sequence). The CDR3 covers 15 residues. Trimming left V 5 bases short and J 5 bases short, with 19 bases between. The CDR3 here is CSAAGPWGRDNEQFF. The CDR3 DNA follows: TGCAGTGCTGCCGGTCCTTGGGGTAGGGACAATGAGCAGTTCTTC.